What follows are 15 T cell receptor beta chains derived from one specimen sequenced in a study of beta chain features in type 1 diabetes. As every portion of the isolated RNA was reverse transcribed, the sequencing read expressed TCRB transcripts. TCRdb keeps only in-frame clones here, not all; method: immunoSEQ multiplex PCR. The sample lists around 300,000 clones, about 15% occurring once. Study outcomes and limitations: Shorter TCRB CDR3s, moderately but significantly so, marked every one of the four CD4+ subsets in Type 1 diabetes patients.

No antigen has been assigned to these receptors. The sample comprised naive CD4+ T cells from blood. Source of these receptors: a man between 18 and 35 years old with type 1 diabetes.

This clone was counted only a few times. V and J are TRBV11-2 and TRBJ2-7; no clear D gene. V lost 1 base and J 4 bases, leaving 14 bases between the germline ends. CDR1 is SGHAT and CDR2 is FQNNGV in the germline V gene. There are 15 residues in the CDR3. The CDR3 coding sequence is TGTGCCAGCAGCTTAGCCCGGGTTATAACTTACGAGCAGTACTTC. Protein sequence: CASSLARVITYEQYF.

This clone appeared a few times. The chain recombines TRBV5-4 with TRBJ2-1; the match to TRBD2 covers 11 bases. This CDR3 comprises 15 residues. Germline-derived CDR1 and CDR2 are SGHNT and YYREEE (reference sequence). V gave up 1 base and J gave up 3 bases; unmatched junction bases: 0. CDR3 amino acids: CASSLTSGSYNEQFF. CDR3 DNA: TGTGCCAGCAGCTTGACTAGCGGGAGCTACAATGAGCAGTTCTTC.

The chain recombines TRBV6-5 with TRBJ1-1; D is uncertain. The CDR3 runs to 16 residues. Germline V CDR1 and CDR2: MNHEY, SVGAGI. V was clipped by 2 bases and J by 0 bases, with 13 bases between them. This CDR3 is CASSYGYGELNTEAFF. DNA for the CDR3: TGTGCCAGCAGTTACGGGTACGGAGAGTTGAACACTGAAGCTTTCTTT.

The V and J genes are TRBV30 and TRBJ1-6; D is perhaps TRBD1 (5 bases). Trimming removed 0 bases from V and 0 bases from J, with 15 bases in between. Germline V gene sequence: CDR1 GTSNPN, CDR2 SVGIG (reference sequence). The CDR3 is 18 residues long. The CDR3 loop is CAWSVARDWPSYNSPLHF. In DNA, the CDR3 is TGTGCCTGGAGTGTCGCCAGGGATTGGCCCTCCTATAATTCACCCCTCCACTTT.

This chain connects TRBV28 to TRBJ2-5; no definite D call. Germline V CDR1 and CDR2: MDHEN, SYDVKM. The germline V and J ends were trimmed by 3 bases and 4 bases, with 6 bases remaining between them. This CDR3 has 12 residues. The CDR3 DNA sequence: TGTGCCAGCAGTTTTGAGCGAGAGACCCAGTACTTC. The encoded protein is CASSFERETQYF.

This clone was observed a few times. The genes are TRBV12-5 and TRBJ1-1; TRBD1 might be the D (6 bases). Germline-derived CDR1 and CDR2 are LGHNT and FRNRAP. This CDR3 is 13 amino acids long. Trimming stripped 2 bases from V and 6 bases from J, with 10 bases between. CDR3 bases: TGTGCTAGTGGTTTGTACAGGGCCGCTGAAGCTTTCTTT. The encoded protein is CASGLYRAAEAFF.

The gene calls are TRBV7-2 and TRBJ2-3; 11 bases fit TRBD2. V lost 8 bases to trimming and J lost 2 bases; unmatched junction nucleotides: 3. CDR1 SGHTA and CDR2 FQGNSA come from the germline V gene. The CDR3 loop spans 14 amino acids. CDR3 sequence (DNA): TGTGCCAGCCTTAGCGGGAGGGCCACAGATACGCAGTATTTT. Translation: CASLSGRATDTQYF. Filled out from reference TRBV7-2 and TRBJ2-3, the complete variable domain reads GAGVSQSPSNKVTEKGKDVELRCDPISGHTALYWYRQSLGQGLEFLIYFQGNSAPDKSGLPSDRFSAERTGGSVSTLTIQRTQQEDSAVYLCASLSGRATDTQYFGPGTRLTVL.

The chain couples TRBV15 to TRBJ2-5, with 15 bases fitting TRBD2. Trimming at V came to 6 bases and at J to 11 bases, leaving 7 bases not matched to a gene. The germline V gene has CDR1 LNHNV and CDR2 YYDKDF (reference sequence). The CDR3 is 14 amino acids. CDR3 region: CATRQTGLAGGQYF. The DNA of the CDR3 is TGTGCCACCAGACAAACAGGACTAGCGGGGGGGCAGTACTTC.

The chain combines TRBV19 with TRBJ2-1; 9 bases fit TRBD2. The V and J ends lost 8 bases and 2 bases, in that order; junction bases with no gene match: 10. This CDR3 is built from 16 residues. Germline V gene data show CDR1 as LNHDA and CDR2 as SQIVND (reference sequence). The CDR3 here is CASSKGGLAPYNEQFF. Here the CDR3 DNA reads TGTGCCAGTTCCAAGGGGGGACTAGCCCCCTACAATGAGCAGTTCTTC.

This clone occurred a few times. The CDR3 DNA reads TGTGCCAGCAGACAAACAGGGGCCACTGAAGCTTTCTTT. Protein product: CASRQTGATEAFF. This rearrangement joins TRBV2 to TRBJ1-1; TRBD1 matches at 7 bases. In germline, CDR1 is SNHLY, CDR2 FYNNEI. The J segment lost 4 bases and the V segment lost 6 bases, leaving 5 bases of the junction unmatched. This CDR3 is 13 amino acids long.

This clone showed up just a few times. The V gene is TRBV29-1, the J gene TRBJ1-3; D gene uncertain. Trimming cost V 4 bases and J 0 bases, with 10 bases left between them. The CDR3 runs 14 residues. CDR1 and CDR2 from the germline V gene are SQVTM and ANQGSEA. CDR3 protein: CSVGSRSSGNTIYF. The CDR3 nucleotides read TGCAGCGTTGGAAGCCGATCCTCTGGAAACACCATATATTTT.

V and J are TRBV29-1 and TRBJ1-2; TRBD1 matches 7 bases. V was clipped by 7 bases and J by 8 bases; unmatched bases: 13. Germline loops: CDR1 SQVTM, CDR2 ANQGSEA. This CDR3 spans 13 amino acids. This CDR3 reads CSGTGANWDGYTF. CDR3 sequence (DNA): TGCAGCGGAACAGGGGCGAATTGGGACGGCTACACCTTC.

Here the CDR3 DNA reads TGTGCCAGCAGTTTATTGGTCAGGGGCTATGGCTACACCTTC. Translating gives CASSLLVRGYGYTF. The V and J genes are TRBV28 and TRBJ1-2; D is possibly TRBD1 (6 bases). CDR1 and CDR2 from the germline V gene are MDHEN and SYDVKM. The CDR3 has 14 residues. V lost 1 base to trimming and J lost 4 bases, with 10 bases between them.

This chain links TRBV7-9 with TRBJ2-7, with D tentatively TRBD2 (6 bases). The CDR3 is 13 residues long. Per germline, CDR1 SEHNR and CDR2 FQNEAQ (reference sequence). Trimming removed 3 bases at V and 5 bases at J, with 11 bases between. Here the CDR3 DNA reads TGTGCCAGCAGCTTCGGGAGAATCAACGAGCAGTACTTC. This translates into CASSFGRINEQYF.

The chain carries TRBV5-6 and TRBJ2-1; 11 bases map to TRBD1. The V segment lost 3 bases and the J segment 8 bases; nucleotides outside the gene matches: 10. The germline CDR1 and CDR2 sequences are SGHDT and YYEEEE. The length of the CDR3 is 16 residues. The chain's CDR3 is CASSSSWTGGVYEQFF. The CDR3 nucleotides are TGTGCCAGCAGCTCCTCTTGGACAGGGGGCGTCTATGAGCAGTTCTTC.